The rows below give T cell receptor beta chains drawn from one sample of a study of T cell responses to AZD1222 COVID-19 vaccine. Clones were read by immunoSEQ multiplex PCR, and TCRdb kept only the in-frame ones, dropping some. The sample shows fewer than 200,000 clones, roughly nine tenths of them seen only once. Material: peripheral blood, obtained on day 0 of AZD1222 vaccination. These receptors were collected from an adult in good health. CDR3s include the opening cysteine and the closing phenylalanine or tryptophan.

TRBV18	12	CASSPTFDEQFF
TRBV5-4	15	CASSPGGPGANVLTF
TRBV18	15	CASSPGLAGEYEQYF
TRBV2	13	CASTAGLTDTQYF
TRBV2	16	CASTLPGQRLYNEQFF
TRBV5-4	15	CASSSYKTGWTEAFF
TRBV7-9	15	CASSAQSGLSDTQYF
TRBV28	13	CASSPDEVKGYTF
TRBV7-9	14	CASSLEAGIGELFF
TRBV18	15	CASSQERTENQPQHF
TRBV29-1	14	CSVGNGQGALWQFF
TRBV5-1	18	CASSQSPGTGALNTEAFF
TRBV27	17	CASSQGLAGVSINEQFF
TRBV19	16	CASSMFRPQGVTEAFF
TRBV7-3	13	CASSGGSYNEQFF
TRBV25-1	14	CASSDPGAGETQYF
TRBV7-2	15	CASSLESQGYNEQFF
TRBV30	12	CAWSQNGNTIYF
TRBV4-2	14	CASSYPGLSYEQYF
TRBV5-1	15	CASSLWTGGNEKLFF
TRBV20-1	11	CSAPPTDTQYF
TRBV20-1	16	CSASAPAEGRNYGYTF
TRBV6-4	15	CASSDHGTQVSPLHF
TRBV28	14	CASSSGQGRNEQFF
TRBV30	13	CAWAGGMDYGYTF
TRBV28	19	CASSPRPGQSGSYNSPLHF
TRBV9	14	CASSEGGAPYEQYF
TRBV29-1	15	CSVRGVGPSYNEQFF
TRBV9	15	CASSAGTGGNSPLHF
TRBV24-1	15	CATSDPKTGGTEAFF
TRBV30	14	CAWRGRYSYNEQFF
TRBV5-1	13	CASSLGQPDIQYF
TRBV19	17	CASSTENVGGLNSPLHF
TRBV11-2	14	CASSSGVGGNTIYF
TRBV27	15	CASSLRSGSTDTQYF
TRBV28	15	CASSGRQGVRNEQFF
TRBV7-2	16	CASSLGVGRSGNTIYF
TRBV18	17	CASSPQGGSSGANVLTF
TRBV7-2	17	CASSVATGSYSNQPQHF
TRBV6-2/TRBV6-3	16	CASSYSPTDYNSPLHF
TRBV12-5	12	CASGDRGNEQFF
TRBV19	14	CASSTGQGAYEQFF
TRBV16	14	CASSQSSVQETQYF
TRBV7-9	16	CASSPNPGTGTNEQFF
TRBV6-5	12	CASSFGAGELFF
TRBV5-1	15	CASSETGTGPYEQYF
TRBV4-1	19	CASSQAGGLTGVSYTEAFF
TRBV2	14	CASSSATEDYEQYF
TRBV5-6	16	CASSLAGGGLNTEAFF
TRBV6-5	15	CASSYRFEGGQPQHF
TRBV5-8	14	CASSLGRAGQPQHF
TRBV12-3/TRBV12-4	13	CASRRQNTGELFF
TRBV7-3	18	CASSLISMAGEDLNEQFF
TRBV19	17	CASSIVGGLSNTGELFF
TRBV5-4	14	CASSSWDRRSEAFF
TRBV29-1	14	CSVAVRGPQETQYF
TRBV5-1	13	CASSPNLYNEQFF
TRBV19	13	CASSISSNTEAFF
TRBV2	11	CASRQYNEQFF